The TCR beta chain under discussion was sequenced for a study of blood T cells in healthy people across ages. Primed by a sample-barcoded 5' primer and a J-beta primer mix, a second PCR proceeded for about 6 to 12 cycles. Each cDNA molecule was tagged by a template-switch adaptor with 12 random nucleotides. One entry per CDR3 protein results from TCRdb running MiXCR on the 5' RACE reads. The sample comprises around 800,000 distinct CDR3 sequences, roughly 24% of which are singletons, and around 3% rests with the top ten. The CDR3 covers 13 residues. Germline V CDR1 and CDR2: DFQATT, SNEGSKA (reference sequence). The sample was also linked to a second study, of T cells of mothers and their children. That source reports: Study donors consisted of a few healthy Caucasian mothers and their six children.

Input material: blood. This rearrangement joins TRBV20-1 to TRBJ2-1; tentatively, D is TRBD1 (5 bases). The closer fit of TRBJ2-5 to the DNA end suggests the J call may be wrong. The clonotype comes from a boy aged 5-17 years in good health. This CDR3 reads CSAREGPRVAQYF. The DNA of the CDR3 is TGCAGTGCTAGAGAGGGGCCCCGGGTGGCCCAGTACTTC.